This T cell receptor beta chain appears in the sequencing data of a study of early T cells in non-severe SARS-CoV-2 infection. Study summary: The chains were unpaired, and the sequenced material was bulk RNA from unsorted whole blood.

The library protocol tagged individual cDNA molecules with unique molecular identifiers. Each CDR3 protein is one row after TCRdb ran MiXCR on the 5' RACE reads. The sample carries about 33,000 distinct CDR3 sequences, 5% recorded once. Per germline, CDR1 LGHDT and CDR2 YNNKEL (reference sequence). Trimming removed 1 base at V and 3 bases at J, with 9 bases between. The CDR3 consists of 14 residues. This clonotype was seen only a few times. The sample taken for sequencing was whole blood. This clonotype originated in an adult who was a healthcare worker with PCR-confirmed SARS-CoV-2 infection or an uninfected control (not recorded which). This rearrangement joins TRBV3-1 to TRBJ1-2; D gene unclear. The CDR3 DNA follows: TGTGCCAGCAGCCAAGCCCCGATACACTATGGCTACACCTTC. This encodes CASSQAPIHYGYTF.